These 32 T cell receptor beta chains came from one sample sequenced in a study of blood T cell repertoires in COVID-19. Clones were sequenced by immunoSEQ multiplex PCR, and TCRdb holds only the in-frame ones, with some missing. The table lists about 170,000 clones, 85% to 90% of them singletons. What was sequenced was peripheral blood. The receptors originated from a woman older than 75 with COVID-19, enrolled during active disease.

This chain uses TRBV9 with TRBJ2-3; D perhaps matches TRBD1 (6 bases). V was cut by 3 bases and J by 6 bases, with 17 bases left in between. CDR3 length equals 15 residues. Germline CDR1 reads SGDLS; CDR2 reads YYNGEE. CDR3 amino acids: CASSARQVGVDTQYF. The CDR3 nucleotides read TGTGCCAGCAGCGCCCGACAGGTTGGGGTGGATACGCAGTATTTT.

This sequence joins TRBV10-3 and TRBJ2-2; 8 bases agree with TRBD2. V lost 7 bases to trimming and J lost 3 bases; unmatched junction nucleotides: 7. This CDR3 is 15 amino acids long. The germline CDR1 and CDR2 sequences are ENHRY and SYGVKD. The CDR3 protein is CAIKGAGEYTGELFF. CDR3 DNA: TGTGCCATCAAAGGAGCGGGAGAGTACACCGGGGAGCTGTTTTTT.

The rearrangement links TRBV28 to TRBJ1-1, with D possibly being TRBD1 (6 bases). Germline CDR1 MDHEN, CDR2 SYDVKM. The CDR3 length is 14 residues. The V end lost 5 bases, the J end lost 1 base, and 11 bases lay between the germline ends. In DNA form, the CDR3 reads TGTGCCAGCAGTCTTCGGACAGCGAACACTGAAGCTTTCTTT. Translation gives CASSLRTANTEAFF.

This rearrangement joins TRBV7-9 to TRBJ2-2; 13 bases line up with TRBD2. With 7 bases clipped from V and 4 bases from J, the junction kept 3 bases outside the gene matches. The germline V gene encodes CDR1 SEHNR and CDR2 FQNEAQ (reference sequence). CDR3 length: 15 amino acids. The chain's CDR3 is CASIGTSGTTGELFF. The DNA of the CDR3 is TGTGCCAGCATAGGGACTAGCGGGACCACCGGGGAGCTGTTTTTT.

In DNA, the CDR3 is TGTGCCAGCGGCAACTACGAGCAGTACTTC. Residues: CASGNYEQYF. The V gene is TRBV11-2, the J gene TRBJ2-7, with D hard to call. The V end was cut by 8 bases, the J end by 3 bases, with 5 bases between. Germline assignment: CDR1 SGHAT and CDR2 FQNNGV. This CDR3 contains 10 residues.

The chain employs TRBV19 and TRBJ1-5, with 11 bases fitting TRBD1. Germline loops: CDR1 LNHDA, CDR2 SQIVND (reference sequence). Germline trimming cut 5 bases from V and 2 bases from J; bases unmatched to any gene: 2. The CDR3 runs to 15 residues. The DNA of the CDR3 is TGTGCCAGTAGTTTGGGACAGGGGGGCAATCAGCCCCAGCATTTT. This translates into CASSLGQGGNQPQHF.

The chain carries TRBV6-4 and TRBJ1-1, with a tentative D call TRBD1 (5 bases). The V gene's germline CDR1 is MRHNA and CDR2 SNTAGT. V was cut by 5 bases and J by 3 bases, with 10 bases left in between. This CDR3 region has 13 residues. CDR3 sequence: CASSSGWDTEAFF. The CDR3 DNA reads as TGTGCCAGCAGTTCAGGGTGGGACACTGAAGCTTTCTTT.

The V call is TRBV21-1, the J call TRBJ2-7; the table's D gene call, TRBD2, was not cross checked with the DNA. TRBV21-1 is an annotated pseudogene. The CDR3 extends over 12 amino acids. The CDR3 loop reads CASSKRSYEQYF. In DNA, the CDR3 is TGTGCCAGCAGCAAACGGAGCTACGAGCAGTACTTC.

In DNA, the CDR3 is TGTGCCAGCAAAGGAGGGACGGGATGGTCTGATACGCAGTATTTT. Residues: CASKGGTGWSDTQYF. This chain joins TRBV25-1 and TRBJ2-3; possibly TRBD2 for D (6 bases). Trimming pared 7 bases from V and 6 bases from J, leaving 20 bases between. Germline values: CDR1 MGHDK, CDR2 SYGVNS. The CDR3 is made up of 15 amino acids.

The chain joins TRBV6-9 to TRBJ2-7, with D hard to call. Trimming removed 3 bases from V and 6 bases from J, with 6 bases in between. The CDR3 spans 11 residues. CDR1 MNHGY and CDR2 SVAAGI come from the germline V gene. CDR3: CASSYGFEQYF. CDR3 DNA sequence: TGTGCCAGCAGTTACGGGTTCGAGCAGTACTTC.

The chain uses TRBV19 and TRBJ2-5; 9 bases line up with TRBD1. There are 16 residues in the CDR3. The germline V gene has CDR1 LNHDA and CDR2 SQIVND (reference sequence). V was pared by 3 bases and J by 3 bases, with 8 bases of the junction left unmatched. The CDR3 is CASSITGQGREETQYF. CDR3 DNA: TGTGCCAGTAGTATCACGGGACAGGGTAGGGAAGAGACCCAGTACTTC.

The V call is TRBV7-8, the J call TRBJ2-1; TRBD2 aligns across 10 bases. J was trimmed by 16 bases and V by 5 bases; bases with no gene match: 11. The CDR3 has 13 amino acids. Looked up from germline, CDR1 is SGHVS and CDR2 is FQNEAQ. As DNA, the CDR3 is TGTGCCAGCAGCGTCACCCTAGCGGGAGCTCAATTCTTC. Its protein product is CASSVTLAGAQFF.

The chain joins TRBV6-5 to TRBJ2-1, with 14 bases that match TRBD2. This CDR3 is 15 amino acids long. The V segment lost 0 bases and the J segment 8 bases; nucleotides outside the gene matches: 0. Germline values: CDR1 MNHEY, CDR2 SVGAGI. The CDR3 loop is CASSYSGLAGDEQFF. DNA for the CDR3: TGTGCCAGCAGTTACTCGGGACTAGCGGGAGATGAGCAGTTCTTC.

The CDR3, as DNA: TGTGCCAGCAGTGATCTCCTAGCGGGGGTAATCAATGAGCAGTTCTTC. Translated: CASSDLLAGVINEQFF. V and J are TRBV6-1 and TRBJ2-1, with 10 nucleotides matching TRBD2. Looked up from germline, CDR1 is MNHNS and CDR2 is SASEGT. V trimming: 3 bases; J trimming: 6 bases; junction bases outside the gene matches: 8. The CDR3 is 16 residues long.

The rearrangement joins TRBV29-1 to TRBJ2-5; D is unresolved. Germline-derived CDR1 and CDR2 are SQVTM and ANQGSEA. V was clipped by 7 bases and J by 7 bases, with 13 bases between them. The CDR3 is made up of 11 amino acids. The CDR3 coding sequence is TGCAGCGCCGTGATCCCCGGGACCCAGTACTTC. Protein: CSAVIPGTQYF.

The chain employs TRBV7-2 and TRBJ2-1, with 12 bases lining up with TRBD2. CDR1 is SGHTA and CDR2 is FQGNSA in the germline V gene. The CDR3 is 19 residues long. Trimming at V came to 4 bases and at J to 0 bases, leaving 10 bases not matched to a gene. The CDR3 is CASSSRWGLAGFSYNEQFF. CDR3 DNA: TGTGCCAGCAGCTCTCGTTGGGGACTAGCGGGTTTCTCCTACAATGAGCAGTTCTTC.

The chain couples TRBV28 to TRBJ2-7; 8 nucleotides agree with TRBD1. There are 15 residues in the CDR3. The V segment lost 2 bases and the J segment 7 bases; nucleotides outside the gene matches: 10. Looked up from germline, CDR1 is MDHEN and CDR2 is SYDVKM. CDR3 in DNA: TGTGCCAGCAGTTTACATGGCCAGGGGGCGCAGGAGCAGTACTTC. As protein: CASSLHGQGAQEQYF.

This clone has just one count. The genes are TRBV3-1 (or the pseudogene TRBV3-2) and TRBJ2-1; tentative D call: TRBD2 (7 bases). There are 14 residues in the CDR3. Germline V CDR1 and CDR2: LGHDT, YNNKEL (reference sequence). V was clipped by 7 bases and J by 8 bases, with 18 bases between them. CDR3 amino acids: CASTRRGREHEQFF. The CDR3, as DNA: TGTGCCAGCACCCGGCGGGGGCGGGAGCATGAGCAGTTCTTC.

This chain connects TRBV2 to TRBJ1-3, with 7 nucleotides matching TRBD1. Germline-derived CDR1 and CDR2 are SNHLY and FYNNEI. This CDR3 has 13 residues. V shed 9 bases and J 9 bases; nucleotides not matched to a gene: 11. The DNA for the CDR3 is TGTGCCAGTCTAATGGACAGGCTCTCCACCATATATTTT. Protein product: CASLMDRLSTIYF.

The chain has TRBV19 and TRBJ2-2, with D tentatively TRBD2 (5 bases). The V gene's germline CDR1 is LNHDA and CDR2 SQIVND (reference sequence). Trimming removed 6 bases from V and 0 bases from J, with 8 bases in between. The CDR3 totals 14 residues. CDR3 region: CASRALANTGELFF. The CDR3, as DNA: TGTGCCAGTAGGGCACTAGCGAACACCGGGGAGCTGTTTTTT. Combining the CDR3 with reference TRBV19 and TRBJ2-2 gives the whole variable domain DGGITQSPKYLFRKEGQNVTLSCEQNLNHDAMYWYRQDPGQGLRLIYYSQIVNDFQKGDIAEGYSVSREKKESFPLTVTSAQKNPTAFYLCASRALANTGELFFGEGSRLTVL.

In this sample, this clone turned up once. The chain combines TRBV9 with TRBJ1-2; D is ambiguous. The V and J ends lost 4 bases and 0 bases respectively, with 13 bases between them. Per the germline V gene, CDR1 is SGDLS and CDR2 is YYNGEE. The CDR3 totals 15 residues. The CDR3 DNA follows: TGTGCCAGCAGCACCCGACCGACTGCTAACTATGGCTACACCTTC. This sequence encodes CASSTRPTANYGYTF.

The count of this clone is one. The V gene is TRBV19, the J gene TRBJ1-1; the D is unclear. Trimming took 1 base from V and 4 from J, leaving 13 bases between them. The CDR3 covers 15 residues. Germline V gene lookup returns CDR1 LNHDA and CDR2 SQIVND (reference sequence). CDR3 sequence (DNA): TGTGCCAGTAGTATAGCGGGGATCGAAAGCACTGAAGCTTTCTTT. This translates into CASSIAGIESTEAFF. Full variable domain (remainder filled in from reference TRBV19 and TRBJ1-1): DGGITQSPKYLFRKEGQNVTLSCEQNLNHDAMYWYRQDPGQGLRLIYYSQIVNDFQKGDIAEGYSVSREKKESFPLTVTSAQKNPTAFYLCASSIAGIESTEAFFGQGTRLTVV.

The chain links TRBV28 to TRBJ2-6, with D perhaps TRBD2 (5 bases). The CDR3 is 14 residues long. The V end lost 8 bases, the J end lost 0 bases, and 8 bases lay between the germline ends. Germline V CDR1 and CDR2: MDHEN, SYDVKM. This chain's CDR3 is CASQGGSGANVLTF. As DNA, the CDR3 is TGTGCCAGCCAAGGAGGCTCTGGGGCCAACGTCCTGACTTTC.

The chain uses TRBV7-9 and TRBJ2-1; 13 bases agree with TRBD2. This CDR3 has 14 amino acids. Unmatched junction bases numbered 0, after V lost 1 base and J lost 9 bases. Germline values: CDR1 SEHNR, CDR2 FQNEAQ (reference sequence). The CDR3 coding sequence is TGTGCCAGCAGCTTAGGACTAGCGGGAGGTGAGCAGTTCTTC. This encodes CASSLGLAGGEQFF. Full variable domain (outside the CDR3, taken from reference TRBV7-9 and TRBJ2-1): DTGVSQNPRHKITKRGQNVTFRCDPISEHNRLYWYRQTLGQGPEFLTYFQNEAQLEKSRLLSDRFSAERPKGSFSTLEIQRTEQGDSAMYLCASSLGLAGGEQFFGPGTRLTVL.

The gene calls are TRBV7-6 and TRBJ2-5; 7 bases fit TRBD2. Trimming at V came to 3 bases and at J to 2 bases, leaving 6 bases not matched to a gene. Per germline, CDR1 SGHVS and CDR2 FNYEAQ. The CDR3 is made up of 15 amino acids. CDR3 protein: CASSFSGGNQETQYF. DNA of the CDR3: TGTGCCAGCAGCTTCTCCGGGGGGAATCAAGAGACCCAGTACTTC.

The rearrangement joins TRBV5-4 to TRBJ2-5, with D tentatively TRBD2 (5 bases). The length of the CDR3 is 15 residues. Between the trimmed V and J ends, which lost 0 bases and 2 bases, there was a span of 11 bases. The germline V gene encodes CDR1 SGHNT and CDR2 YYREEE (reference sequence). CDR3 sequence reads: CASSLALVAQETQYF. DNA for the CDR3: TGTGCCAGCAGCTTGGCGTTGGTAGCGCAAGAGACCCAGTACTTC.

This chain joins TRBV7-8 and TRBJ2-5; the match to TRBD2 covers 14 bases. The CDR3 has 16 amino acids. The germline V gene encodes CDR1 SGHVS and CDR2 FQNEAQ. Trimming took 5 bases from V and 7 from J; bases not matched to a gene: 9. Here the CDR3 reads CASSQGLAGALATQYF. CDR3 coding DNA: TGTGCCAGCAGCCAGGGACTAGCGGGAGCGTTGGCGACCCAGTACTTC. Filled out from reference TRBV7-8 and TRBJ2-5, the complete variable domain reads GAGVSQSPRYKVAKRGQDVALRCDPISGHVSLFWYQQALGQGPEFLTYFQNEAQLDKSGLPSDRFFAERPEGSVSTLKIQRTQQEDSAVYLCASSQGLAGALATQYFGPGTRLLVL.

V usage is TRBV6-2 or TRBV6-3 and J usage is TRBJ2-7; possible D gene TRBD1, 5 bases. This CDR3 region has 15 residues. V was trimmed by 2 bases and J by 0 bases, leaving 11 bases between them. Germline lookup yields CDR1 MNHEY and CDR2 SVGEGT. CDR3 residues: CASSYRRGLSYEQYF. The CDR3 DNA reads TGTGCCAGCAGTTACAGAAGGGGCCTCTCCTACGAGCAGTACTTC.

The V and J genes are TRBV18 and TRBJ2-7; D is possibly TRBD2 (7 bases). The CDR3 length is 16 residues. Germline CDR1 and CDR2: KGHSH and LQKENI. Trimming took 5 bases from V and 2 from J, leaving 19 bases between them. The DNA of the CDR3 is TGTGCCAGCTCATCCGAGGGGAGGGGGTTTACCTACGAGCAGTACTTC. Its translation: CASSSEGRGFTYEQYF.

The chain has TRBV6-5 and TRBJ1-3; 9 nucleotides match TRBD1. The CDR3 has 16 amino acids. V was pared by 2 bases and J by 2 bases, with 4 bases of the junction left unmatched. The V gene's germline CDR1 is MNHEY and CDR2 SVGAGI. This CDR3 reads CASSYGDRVAGNTIYF. CDR3 coding DNA: TGTGCCAGCAGTTACGGGGACAGGGTCGCTGGAAACACCATATATTTT.

The rearrangement links TRBV5-1 to TRBJ2-7, with D possibly TRBD2 on 6 matching bases. The length of the CDR3 is 15 residues. Germline CDR1 is SGHRS and CDR2 is YFSETQ. The germline V and J ends were trimmed by 0 bases and 0 bases, with 10 bases remaining between them. CDR3 DNA sequence: TGCGCCAGCAGCTTGGGTGGTAGCGGCTCCTACGAGCAGTACTTC. This gives the protein CASSLGGSGSYEQYF.

The chain recombines TRBV10-2 with TRBJ2-7; TRBD1 matches at 8 bases. CDR3 length: 12 residues. Germline lookup yields CDR1 WSHSY and CDR2 SAAADI. The J segment lost 6 bases and the V segment lost 5 bases, leaving 3 bases of the junction unmatched. The CDR3 nucleotides are TGCGCCAGCAGTCCTACAGGGGGCGAGCAGTACTTC. Residues: CASSPTGGEQYF.